These T cell receptor beta chains were read from a single sample in a study of shared clonotypes between healthy human individuals. The method was immunoSEQ multiplex PCR; TCRdb's version includes in-frame clones alone and lacks a portion of them. The sample includes over 2 million clones, around 90% seen only once; the top ten take around 0.4%. Input material: naive CD4+ T cells from PBMCs. The receptors originated from a man aged 18-30 years in good health. Some clones in this sample may be carry-over from other donors' samples. CDR3s leave out the opening cysteine and the closing phenylalanine or tryptophan. The D gene is left open where the match is weak.

J,length,V,D,CDR3
TRBJ1-2,14,TRBV23-1,.,ASSQVTRTAIYGYT
TRBJ2-7,10,TRBV7-2,.,ASTSLGRTQY
TRBJ2-7,15,TRBV9,.,ASSVGGTSTFSYEQY
TRBJ2-2,12,TRBV19,TRBD1,ASSPRGYTGELF
TRBJ1-1,12,TRBV2,.,AGRPGNLNTEAF
TRBJ2-3,15,TRBV4-2,TRBD2,ASSQGMTSGVTDTQY
TRBJ2-5,13,TRBV7-3,.,ASSLIGSSRETQY
TRBJ1-5,13,TRBV2,.,ASSVATGLHQPQH
TRBJ1-5,11,TRBV7-3,.,ASSVDRNQPQH
TRBJ2-1,14,TRBV28,.,ASSLSRRAQINEQF
TRBJ2-1,12,TRBV11-2,.,ASSSPPTGTKQF
TRBJ2-2,11,TRBV4-1,.,ASSNVRGGELF
TRBJ2-1,12,TRBV2,.,ASSGLVTYNEQF
TRBJ1-1,13,TRBV7-2,TRBD1,ASSPQRQGAGEAF
TRBJ1-1,11,TRBV29-1,.,SVVGQWGAEAF
TRBJ2-7,12,TRBV7-3,TRBD2,ASSLSGGGREQY
TRBJ1-6,15,TRBV7-9,.,ASSPGSLGSKRSPLH
TRBJ1-1,10,TRBV28,TRBD1,ASRQGRTEAF
TRBJ2-7,9,TRBV5-8,.,ASSLGLVQY
TRBJ1-2,12,TRBV11-2,.,ASSLTSRNYGYT
TRBJ2-5,14,TRBV9,TRBD2,ASSGHGTSAQETQY
TRBJ1-3,13,TRBV7-2,.,ASSRDGISGNTIY
TRBJ1-5,11,TRBV6-5,.,ASSLTANQPQH
TRBJ1-5,14,TRBV19,.,ASSIEGRNSNQPQH
TRBJ1-2,11,TRBV30,.,AWSPYTNYGYT